A selection of T cell receptor beta chains follows, all from one sample in a study of T-cell reconstitution after alpha-beta-depleted transplantation in children. MiXCR was run by TCRdb on the PCR reads, yielding one entry per CDR3 protein. The table includes about 830,000 distinct CDR3 sequences, around 15% detected once. Sequenced material: PBMCs, mostly from graft donor cells, taken 360 days after TCRalphabeta/CD19-depleted stem cell transplant. These receptors all stem from a male patient younger than 18 who had a stem cell transplant for acute lymphoblastic leukemia, so the T cells may come from the graft donor. Each CDR3 is given with its conserved first and last residue. A D gene is named only where the DNA matches it firmly. Some rows have no size entry. The others give once, few or many, or a class for an expanded clone.

CDR3	DNA	size	length	D	V	J
CASRWDTNTDTQYF	TGTGCCAGCAGGTGGGACACGAACACAGATACGCAGTATTTT	few	14	.	TRBV2	TRBJ2-3
CASSYGPGQGKETQYF	TGTGCCAGCAGTTACGGCCCGGGACAGGGCAAAGAGACCCAGTACTTC	.	16	TRBD1	TRBV6-2/TRBV6-3	TRBJ2-5
CASSQTGTGELFF	TGCGCCAGCAGCCAAACAGGCACCGGGGAGCTGTTTTTT	.	13	.	TRBV4-1	TRBJ2-2
CASSGWQGAREQYF	TGTGCCAGCAGTGGGTGGCAGGGGGCTCGGGAGCAGTACTTC	.	14	TRBD1	TRBV2	TRBJ2-7
CASSSGTSVHEQYF	TGTGCCAGCAGCTCCGGGACTAGCGTGCACGAGCAGTACTTC	few	14	TRBD2	TRBV7-6	TRBJ2-7
CATSGEGMAETQYF	TGTGCCACCAGCGGGGAAGGGATGGCAGAGACCCAGTACTTC	.	14	.	TRBV15	TRBJ2-5
CASNSPGRAVADTQYF	TGCGCCAGCAATTCCCCGGGGAGGGCCGTGGCAGATACGCAGTATTTT	.	16	TRBD2	TRBV4-1	TRBJ2-3
CAISRVLETQYF	TGTGCCATAAGCAGGGTTTTAGAGACCCAGTACTTC	many	12	.	TRBV10-3	TRBJ2-5
CASSPEGPRNIQYF	TGCGCCAGCAGCCCCGAGGGCCCGAGGAACATTCAGTACTTC	many	14	.	TRBV5-1	TRBJ2-4
CASSEFGGGFTDTQYF	TGTGCCAGCAGTGAATTTGGCGGAGGCTTCACAGATACGCAGTATTTT	few	16	.	TRBV25-1	TRBJ2-3
CASSLTGDYRETQYF	TGTGCCAGCAGCTTAACGGGGGACTACAGGGAGACCCAGTACTTC	.	15	TRBD2	TRBV7-3	TRBJ2-5
CASSLDLSASSYNEQFF	TGTGCCAGCAGCTTGGACCTTAGCGCAAGCTCCTACAATGAGCAGTTCTTC	.	17	.	TRBV7-9	TRBJ2-1